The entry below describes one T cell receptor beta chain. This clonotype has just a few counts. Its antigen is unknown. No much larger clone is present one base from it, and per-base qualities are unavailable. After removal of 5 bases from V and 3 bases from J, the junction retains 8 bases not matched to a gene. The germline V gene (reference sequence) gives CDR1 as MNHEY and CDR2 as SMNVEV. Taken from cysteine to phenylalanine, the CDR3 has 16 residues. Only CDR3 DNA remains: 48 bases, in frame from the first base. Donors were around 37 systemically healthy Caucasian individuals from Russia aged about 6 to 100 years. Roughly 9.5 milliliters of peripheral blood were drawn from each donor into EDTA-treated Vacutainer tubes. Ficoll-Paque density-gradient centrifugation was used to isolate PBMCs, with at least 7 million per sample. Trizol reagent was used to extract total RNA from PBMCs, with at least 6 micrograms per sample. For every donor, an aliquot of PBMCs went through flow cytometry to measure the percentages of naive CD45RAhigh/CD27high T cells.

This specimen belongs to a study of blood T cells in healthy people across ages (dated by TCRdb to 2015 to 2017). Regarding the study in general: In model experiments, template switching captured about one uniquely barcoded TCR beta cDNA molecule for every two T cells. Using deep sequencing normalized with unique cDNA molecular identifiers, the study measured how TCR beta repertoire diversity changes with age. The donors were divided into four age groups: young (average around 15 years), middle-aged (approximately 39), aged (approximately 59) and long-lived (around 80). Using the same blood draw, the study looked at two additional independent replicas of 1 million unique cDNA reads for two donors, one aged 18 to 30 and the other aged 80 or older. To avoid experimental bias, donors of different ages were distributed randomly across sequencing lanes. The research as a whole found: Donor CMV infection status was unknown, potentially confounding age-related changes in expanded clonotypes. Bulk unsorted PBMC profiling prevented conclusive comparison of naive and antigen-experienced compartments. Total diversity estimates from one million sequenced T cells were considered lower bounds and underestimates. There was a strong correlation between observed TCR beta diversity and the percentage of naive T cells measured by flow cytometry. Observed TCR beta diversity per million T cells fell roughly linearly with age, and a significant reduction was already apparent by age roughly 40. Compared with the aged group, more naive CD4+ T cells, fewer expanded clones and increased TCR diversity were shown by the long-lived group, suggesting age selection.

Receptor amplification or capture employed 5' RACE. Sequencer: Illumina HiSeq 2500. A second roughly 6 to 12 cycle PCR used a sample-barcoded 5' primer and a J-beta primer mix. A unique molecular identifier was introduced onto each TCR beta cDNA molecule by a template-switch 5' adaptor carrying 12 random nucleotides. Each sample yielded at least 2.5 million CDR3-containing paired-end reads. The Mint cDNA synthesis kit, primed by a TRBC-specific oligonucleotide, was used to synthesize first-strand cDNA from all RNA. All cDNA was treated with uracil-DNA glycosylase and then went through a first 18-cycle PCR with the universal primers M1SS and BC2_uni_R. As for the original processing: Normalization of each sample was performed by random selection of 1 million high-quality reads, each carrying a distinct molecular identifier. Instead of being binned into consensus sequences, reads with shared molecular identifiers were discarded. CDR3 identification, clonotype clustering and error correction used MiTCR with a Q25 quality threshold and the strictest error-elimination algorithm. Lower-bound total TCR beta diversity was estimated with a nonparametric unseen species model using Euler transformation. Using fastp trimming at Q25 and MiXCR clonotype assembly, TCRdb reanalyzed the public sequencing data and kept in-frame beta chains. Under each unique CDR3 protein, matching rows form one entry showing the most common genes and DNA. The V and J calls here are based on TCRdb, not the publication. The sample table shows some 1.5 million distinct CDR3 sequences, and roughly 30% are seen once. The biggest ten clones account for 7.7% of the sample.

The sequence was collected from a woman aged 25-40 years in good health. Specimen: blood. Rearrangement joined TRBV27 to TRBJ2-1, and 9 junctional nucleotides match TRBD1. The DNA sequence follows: TGTGCCAGCAGTCAGGAGGGACAGGGTGGCTACAATGAGCAGTTCTTC. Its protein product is CASSQEGQGGYNEQFF.